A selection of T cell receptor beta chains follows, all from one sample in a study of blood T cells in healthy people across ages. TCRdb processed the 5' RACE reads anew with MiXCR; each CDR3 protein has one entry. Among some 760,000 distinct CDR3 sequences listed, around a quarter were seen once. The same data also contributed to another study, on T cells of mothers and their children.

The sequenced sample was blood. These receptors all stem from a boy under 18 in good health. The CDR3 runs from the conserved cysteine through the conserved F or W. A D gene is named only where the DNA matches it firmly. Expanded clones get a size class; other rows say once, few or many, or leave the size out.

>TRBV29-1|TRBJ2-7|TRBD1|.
TGCAGCGTTTGGACAGGGGTCTCCTACGAGCAGTACTTC
CSVWTGVSYEQYF
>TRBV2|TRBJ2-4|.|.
TGTGCCAGCAGTGAAATCGGGGACATTCAGTACTTC
CASSEIGDIQYF
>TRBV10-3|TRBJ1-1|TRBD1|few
TGTGCCATCAGACCTACGGGACAGATGAGCACTGAAGCTTTCTTT
CAIRPTGQMSTEAFF
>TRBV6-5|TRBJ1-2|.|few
TGTGCCAGCAGTTACGGGACATCCTTCTATGGCTACACCTTC
CASSYGTSFYGYTF
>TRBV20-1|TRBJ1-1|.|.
TGCAGTGCGAAAAAATGGGGGGGTGAAGCTTTCTTT
CSAKKWGGEAFF
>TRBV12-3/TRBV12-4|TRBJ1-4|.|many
TGTGCCAGCACCTTTAATGAAAAACTGTTTTTT
CASTFNEKLFF
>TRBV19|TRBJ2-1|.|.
TGTGCCAGTGGCCAGGGATCCTACAATGAGCAGTTCTTC
CASGQGSYNEQFF
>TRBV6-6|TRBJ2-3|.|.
TGTGCCAGCAGTCCCGCAGGTAGCACAGATACGCAGTATTTT
CASSPAGSTDTQYF
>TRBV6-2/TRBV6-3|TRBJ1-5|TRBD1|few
TGTGCCAGCAGTCGGGACAGGGGGTCTCAGCCCCAGCATTTT
CASSRDRGSQPQHF
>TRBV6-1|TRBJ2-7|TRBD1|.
TGTGCCAGCAGTGAAGGAGGGGCAGGGGGTCTCTACGAGCAGTACTTC
CASSEGGAGGLYEQYF
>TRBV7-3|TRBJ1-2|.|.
TGTGCCAGCAGCCCGGGGACACCCAACTATGGCTACACCTTC
CASSPGTPNYGYTF
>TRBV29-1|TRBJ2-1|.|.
TGCAGCCCGACAAGGGGGAATGAGCAGTTCTTC
CSPTRGNEQFF
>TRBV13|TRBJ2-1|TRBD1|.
TGTGCCAGCAGCTCTCTGGGACAGGGGAATGAGCAGTTCTTC
CASSSLGQGNEQFF
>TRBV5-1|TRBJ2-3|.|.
TGTGCCAGCAGCTTAGAAGGGGGGCCGGATACGCAGTATTTT
CASSLEGGPDTQYF
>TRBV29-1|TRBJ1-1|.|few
TGCAGCGTGCTGGGGGTCACTGAAGCTTTCTTT
CSVLGVTEAFF
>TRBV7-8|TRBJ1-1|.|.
TGTGCCAGCAGCTTTTTTTCAGGGGCGAACACTGAAGCTTTCTTT
CASSFFSGANTEAFF
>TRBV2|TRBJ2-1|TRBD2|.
TGTGCCAGCAGTTTCGAACAGCTAGCGGGGGCTGGTGAGCAGTTCTTC
CASSFEQLAGAGEQFF
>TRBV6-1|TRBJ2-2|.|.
TGTGCCAGCAGTGAAGCGCTACGGGGGGCCTACACCGGGGAGCTGTTTTTT
CASSEALRGAYTGELFF
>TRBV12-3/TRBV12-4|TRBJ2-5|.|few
TGTGCCAGCAGTTTAAGGCAGCAAGAGACCCAGTACTTC
CASSLRQQETQYF
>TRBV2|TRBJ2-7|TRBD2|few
TGTGCCAGCAGTGAACTAGCGGGGGGTTATTACGAGCAGTACTTC
CASSELAGGYYEQYF
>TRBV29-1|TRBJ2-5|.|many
TGCAGCGCAAGACGGGGTCCCGAAGAGACCCAGTACTTC
CSARRGPEETQYF
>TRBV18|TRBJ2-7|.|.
TGTGCCAGCTCACCGGACACCGGCCCCCACGAGCAGTACTTC
CASSPDTGPHEQYF
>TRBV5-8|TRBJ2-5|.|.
TGTGCCAGCAGCCCCGGGGACGTACGCCAAGAGACCCAGTACTTC
CASSPGDVRQETQYF
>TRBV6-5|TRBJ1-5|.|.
TGTGCCAGTAGTCCTACAGGGCCTCGCAATCAGCCCCAGCATTTT
CASSPTGPRNQPQHF
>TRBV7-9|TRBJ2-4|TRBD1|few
TGTGCCAGCAGCTTACTTCGGACAGGGTCGGCCAAAAACATTCAGTACTTC
CASSLLRTGSAKNIQYF
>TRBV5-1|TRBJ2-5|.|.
TGCGCCAGCAGCCGGTTTAGGGCGGAGAGCCAGTACTTC
CASSRFRAESQYF
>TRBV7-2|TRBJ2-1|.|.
TGTGCTAGCAGCTTTACAACCGACAGCTCCTACAATGAGCAGTTCTTC
CASSFTTDSSYNEQFF
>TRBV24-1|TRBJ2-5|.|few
TGTGCCACCGGCGAGCCAACAGGGTACGGAGAGACCCAGTACTTC
CATGEPTGYGETQYF
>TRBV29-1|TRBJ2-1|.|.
TGCAGCGTGGACGCGGGTGAGCAGTTCTTC
CSVDAGEQFF
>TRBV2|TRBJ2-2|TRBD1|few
TGTGCCACCGGGACAGGGAACACCGGGGAGCTGTTTTTT
CATGTGNTGELFF
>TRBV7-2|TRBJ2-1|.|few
TGTGCCAGCAGCTTAGCAAGGGGCGCCCCCAATGAGCAGTTCTTC
CASSLARGAPNEQFF